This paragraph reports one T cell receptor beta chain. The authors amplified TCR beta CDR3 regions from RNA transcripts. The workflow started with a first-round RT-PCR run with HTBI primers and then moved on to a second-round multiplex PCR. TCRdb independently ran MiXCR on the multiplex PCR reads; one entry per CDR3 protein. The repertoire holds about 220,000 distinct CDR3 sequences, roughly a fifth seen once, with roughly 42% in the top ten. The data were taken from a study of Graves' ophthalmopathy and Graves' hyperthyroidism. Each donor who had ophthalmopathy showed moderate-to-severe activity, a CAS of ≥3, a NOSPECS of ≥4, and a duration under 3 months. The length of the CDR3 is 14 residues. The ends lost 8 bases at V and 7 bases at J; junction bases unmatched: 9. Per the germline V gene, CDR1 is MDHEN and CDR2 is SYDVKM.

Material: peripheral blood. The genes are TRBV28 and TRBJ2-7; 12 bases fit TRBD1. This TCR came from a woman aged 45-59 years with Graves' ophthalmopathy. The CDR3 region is CASAEGQGANEQYF. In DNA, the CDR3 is TGTGCCAGCGCCGAGGGACAGGGGGCAAATGAGCAGTACTTC.